This TCR beta chain was sequenced for a study of T cell responses to AZD1222 COVID-19 vaccine (dated by TCRdb to about 2021). As for the study more broadly: TCR sequencing covered 230 to 250 trial participants: around 210 given two doses of AZD1222 and around 26 given two doses of MenACWY control vaccine. Trial participants were enrolled by age into 18-55, 56-69 and 70-plus year subgroups, with approximately 160, 26 and 62 TCR-sequenced participants respectively.

This clone was seen a handful of times. Its specific antigen is unknown. Base qualities are not at hand, and no much larger clone is one base apart. From the cysteine through the phenylalanine, the CDR3 covers 15 amino acids. The only DNA kept is the CDR3, 45 bases in frame from the first base. CDR1 is given as LNHDA and CDR2 as SQIVND, both from the germline V gene (reference sequence). Trimming leaves V shorter by 7 bases and J shorter by 7 bases, with the junction holding 13 bases beyond the gene matches. Explained via the paper, the time point label denotes: about 28 days (+/-7) after the second vaccine dose. AZD1222 recipients with second doses at about 4 weeks or about 12 weeks were pooled, because spike-specific TCR depth and breadth did not differ between schedules. Vaccinee samples were obtained from the UK trials COV001 and COV002, which included a single-blind randomized controlled phase 2/3 trial of AZD1222 (ChAdOx1 nCoV-19) in healthy adults. Trial participant PBMC samples were collected at day 0 and day 28 after the second dose for TCRbeta chain sequencing.

The CDR3 regions of human TCRbeta chains were analyzed by immunosequencing. The authors processed their data as follows. Repertoire TCRs were checked for matches against a reference library of SARS-CoV-2-specific TCRs that had been generated using the MIRA antigen-specificity platform. Breadth was defined as the fraction of unique TCRs that were SARS-CoV-2-associated. Depth was defined as the fraction of total T cells that were SARS-CoV-2-associated. Each spike-specific TCR was assigned to its reactive spike region and to a CD4 or CD8 class using the MIRA data. Log10-transformed breadth and depth values were compared by one-way ANOVA with Sidak's multiple comparisons tests. What TCRdb holds here is the immuneACCESS table cut down to in-frame rearrangements. Part of the clones is not present; checked against another copy, under half of the missing clones reflect an unresolved V gene, and the others are unexplained. That table is the source of V, J and clone size, and D and trimming were worked out from the DNA. The table for this sample lists roughly 86,000 clones; about 85% of them were counted only once. The ten most abundant clones make up 4.5% of the sample.

What the research found in general, with its limitations: Conclusions about previously exposed vaccinees are limited because only six or seven AZD1222 recipients were SARS-CoV-2 seropositive at baseline. Most participants were white British and females outnumbered males, and the authors suggested that clonal diversity may have been underestimated. Nearly half of unique spike-specific TCRs reportedly recognized epitopes outside regions mutated in the B.1.351 and B.1.1.7 variants. Vaccine-associated CD4 TCRs spanned the whole spike protein, with dominant responses in regions 160-218 and 743-854. Spike-specific TCR breadth and depth rose significantly after two AZD1222 doses compared with day 0 and with MenACWY recipients. The 56-69-year group was small, and its depth increase did not reach significance, likely because of low power. Because no day 14 peak-response samples were available, repertoires were characterized only after the peak T cell response.

The specimen comprised peripheral blood, sampled 28 days after the second AZD1222 dose. Recombination joined TRBV19 with TRBJ1-1; the central 9 bases match TRBD1. This clonotype was obtained from an adult who received the AZD1222 COVID-19 vaccine. The CDR3 region: CASTKDRGRGGEAFF. The DNA sequence is given as TGTGCCAGTACCAAGGACAGGGGCCGAGGCGGTGAAGCTTTCTTT.